This T cell receptor (beta chain) was sequenced during a study of blood T cell repertoires in COVID-19. Study-wide context: The cDNA or gDNA used as material had been derived from T cells, B-cell-depleted T cells, or PBMCs.

Those who participated ranged in age from about 18 to 95 years and resided in 20 to 30 US areas. Participant reports of clinical history set cohort assignment. Study processing details: Reference gene primer amplification in the assay estimated nucleated cell counts. Only in-frame clones appear in the TCRdb table, and some are missing; sequencing was by immunoSEQ multiplex PCR. Clonal size and the V and J genes are those of that table, whereas D and trimming came from the DNA. This table holds fewer than 250,000 clones, about 76% found once. The germline V gene encodes CDR1 MGHDK and CDR2 SYGVNS. J was trimmed by 8 bases and V by 8 bases; bases with no gene match: 4. This CDR3 contains 13 residues.

The receptor was isolated from a woman aged 45 to 65 with acute COVID-19. The sample consisted of PBMCs or T cells enriched from blood (not recorded which). The chain joins TRBV25-1 to TRBJ2-1; TRBD1 aligns across 12 bases. The CDR3 region has the DNA TGTGCCAGCCGGGACAGGGGGCTCGATGAGCAGTTCTTC. It yields the protein CASRDRGLDEQFF.